The 30 T cell receptor beta chains presented below share a single source sample, sequenced in a study of T cell repertoires in cytomegalovirus infection. In TCRdb, the reads were re-called with MiXCR into one record per CDR3 protein. This table holds approximately 100,000 distinct CDR3 sequences, 20% to 30% found once. Sequencing was performed on CD8+ T cells from PBMCs. These receptors originate from a human donor in good health (CMV status not recorded). Some clones in this sample may be carry-over from other donors' samples.

The V call is TRBV2, the J call TRBJ2-1, with 10 positions matching TRBD2. The CDR3 length is 17 residues. Trimming at V came to 3 bases and at J to 4 bases, leaving 9 bases not matched to a gene. Per germline, CDR1 SNHLY and CDR2 FYNNEI. The CDR3: CASSERRAGGVYNEQFF. CDR3 bases: TGTGCCAGCAGTGAGCGGCGAGCGGGAGGGGTTTACAATGAGCAGTTCTTC.

This clonotype showed up many times. V usage is TRBV4-3 and J usage is TRBJ2-1; TRBD2 agrees at 7 bases. CDR1 is LGHNA, CDR2 YSLEER, per germline. This CDR3 contains 15 residues. Germline trimming cut 1 base from V and 8 bases from J; bases unmatched to any gene: 8. This CDR3 is CASSQGSGAIYEQFF. CDR3 in DNA: TGCGCCAGCAGCCAAGGCAGCGGGGCAATTTATGAGCAGTTCTTC.

This clonotype was observed at least ten times. The chain combines TRBV10-3 with TRBJ2-7; 11 nucleotides agree with TRBD1. Germline V lookup: CDR1 ENHRY, CDR2 SYGVKD. The CDR3 totals 15 residues. V was pared by 2 bases and J by 4 bases, with 4 bases of the junction left unmatched. The CDR3 spells CAISEEGQGAYEQYF. CDR3 DNA sequence: TGTGCCATCAGTGAGGAAGGACAGGGGGCTTACGAGCAGTACTTC.

This clonotype was counted only a few times. The chain couples TRBV19 to TRBJ2-6; possible D gene TRBD1, 6 bases. V lost 4 bases and J 2 bases, leaving 9 bases between the germline ends. Germline V CDR1 and CDR2: LNHDA, SQIVND (reference sequence). CDR3 size: 15 residues. The chain's CDR3 is CASSKGDTGANVLTF. CDR3 coding DNA: TGTGCCAGTAGTAAGGGGGACACTGGGGCCAACGTCCTGACTTTC. Using reference TRBV19 and TRBJ2-6 for the parts outside the CDR3, the full variable domain is DGGITQSPKYLFRKEGQNVTLSCEQNLNHDAMYWYRQDPGQGLRLIYYSQIVNDFQKGDIAEGYSVSREKKESFPLTVTSAQKNPTAFYLCASSKGDTGANVLTFGAGSRLTVL.

This chain links TRBV2 with TRBJ2-4, with 7 positions matching TRBD1. The CDR3 sequence is 16 residues long. Per germline, CDR1 SNHLY and CDR2 FYNNEI. Losses at the gene ends were 8 bases for V and 0 bases for J; bases not matched to a gene: 10. As DNA, the CDR3 is TGTGCCAGCGGGGGACAGAGCGATCTAGCCAAAAACATTCAGTACTTC. Amino acids: CASGGQSDLAKNIQYF.

This clonotype was found many times. The V gene is TRBV11-2, the J gene TRBJ1-2, with D perhaps matching TRBD1 (5 bases). The germline CDR1 and CDR2 sequences are SGHAT and FQNNGV. The V and J ends lost 0 bases and 0 bases respectively, with 5 bases between them. There are 14 residues in the CDR3. The CDR3 sequence: CASSLEGPNYGYTF. In DNA form, the CDR3 reads TGTGCCAGCAGCTTAGAGGGACCTAACTATGGCTACACCTTC. Combining the CDR3 with reference TRBV11-2 and TRBJ1-2 gives the whole variable domain EAGVAQSPRYKIIEKRQSVAFWCNPISGHATLYWYQQILGQGPKLLIQFQNNGVVDDSQLPKDRFSAERLKGVDSTLKIQPAKLEDSAVYLCASSLEGPNYGYTFGSGTRLTVV.

The chain combines TRBV7-4 with TRBJ1-6, with 9 bases lining up with TRBD1. The CDR3 length is 14 residues. The germline CDR1 and CDR2 sequences are SGHVT and SQSDAQ. Germline trimming cut 4 bases from V and 8 bases from J; bases unmatched to any gene: 3. DNA of the CDR3: TGTGCCAGCAGCTCCCGGGACAGGGATTCACCCCTCCACTTT. Its protein product is CASSSRDRDSPLHF.

This clonotype was counted only a few times. This chain links TRBV11-2 with TRBJ2-2; tentatively, D is TRBD1 or TRBD2 (5 bases each). V shed 5 bases and J shed 0 bases, with 16 bases lying between them. The CDR3 contains 17 residues. CDR1 and CDR2 from the germline V gene are SGHAT and FQNNGV. CDR3 loop: CASSPWQGEANTGELFF. Here the CDR3 DNA reads TGTGCCAGCAGCCCCTGGCAGGGAGAAGCGAACACCGGGGAGCTGTTTTTT.

This chain uses TRBV2 with TRBJ2-7; possibly TRBD1 for D (6 bases). Trimming left V 7 bases short and J 1 base short, with 14 bases between. This CDR3 is built from 14 residues. Germline V gene lookup returns CDR1 SNHLY and CDR2 FYNNEI. CDR3 loop: CASIPGTRSYEQYF. DNA for the CDR3: TGTGCCAGCATTCCCGGGACAAGATCCTACGAGCAGTACTTC.

The chain joins TRBV6-2 or TRBV6-3 to TRBJ2-5, with D perhaps matching TRBD2 (6 bases). The CDR3 is 16 amino acids. Germline V gene sequence: CDR1 MNHEY, CDR2 SVGEGT. Between the trimmed V and J ends, which lost 0 bases and 3 bases, there was a span of 14 bases. CDR3: CASSYSPGVREETQYF. CDR3 DNA: TGTGCCAGCAGTTACTCGCCGGGAGTGAGGGAAGAGACCCAGTACTTC.

This clonotype has at least ten counts. The V and J genes are TRBV5-6 and TRBJ2-1; D might be TRBD1 or TRBD2, each matching 5 bases. Per germline, CDR1 SGHDT and CDR2 YYEEEE. The CDR3 is 14 residues long. The V end lost 2 bases, the J end lost 9 bases, and 15 bases lay between the germline ends. CDR3 in DNA: TGTGCCAGCAGCTTCGGATCCGGGACCGGTGAGCAGTTCTTC. Protein: CASSFGSGTGEQFF.

The V gene is TRBV7-9, the J gene TRBJ2-3; TRBD2 aligns across 7 bases. V was pared by 5 bases and J by 6 bases, with 11 bases of the junction left unmatched. Germline loops: CDR1 SEHNR, CDR2 FQNEAQ (reference sequence). The length of the CDR3 is 15 residues. The CDR3 reads CASSPVEGGADTQYF. DNA of the CDR3: TGTGCCAGCAGCCCCGTGGAGGGAGGGGCGGATACGCAGTATTTT.

This clonotype is medium-sized within its sample. V usage is TRBV4-3 and J usage is TRBJ1-1; D gene ambiguous. The CDR3 sequence is 20 residues long. The V end lost 0 bases, the J end lost 0 bases, and 23 bases lay between the germline ends. Germline CDR1 reads LGHNA; CDR2 reads YSLEER. Here the CDR3 reads CASSQDSGPNSLFMNTEAFF. The CDR3 nucleotides read TGCGCCAGCAGCCAAGATTCCGGACCTAACTCGTTATTCATGAACACTGAAGCTTTCTTT.

This clonotype came up many times. The gene calls are TRBV7-3 and TRBJ2-7; possible D gene TRBD2, 6 bases. The V and J ends lost 0 bases and 0 bases respectively, with 9 bases between them. This CDR3 is 15 amino acids long. The germline CDR1 and CDR2 sequences are SGHTA and FQGTGA. For the CDR3, the DNA is TGTGCCAGCAGCTTAACAGGGGACTTCTCCTACGAGCAGTACTTC. Its translation is CASSLTGDFSYEQYF.

The J gene is TRBJ2-2, the V gene TRBV6-2 or TRBV6-3; maybe TRBD1 (6 bases). CDR3 size: 14 residues. V lost 7 bases and J lost 3, with 12 bases in between. Germline lookup yields CDR1 MNHEY and CDR2 SVGEGT. The DNA for the CDR3 is TGTGCCAGCATCCAAGGGGGTCACACCGGGGAGCTGTTTTTT. It is translated as CASIQGGHTGELFF.

This clonotype has a count of ten or more. The chain combines TRBV7-8 with TRBJ2-2; 7 nucleotides agree with TRBD2. The CDR3 totals 16 residues. With V trimmed by 5 bases and J by 6 bases, 12 bases remained unmatched. Germline loops: CDR1 SGHVS, CDR2 FQNEAQ. The CDR3 DNA reads as TGTGCCAGCAGCGCGGAGGCGGGGGTCGGGGCCGGGGAGCTGTTTTTT. This sequence encodes CASSAEAGVGAGELFF.

The table lists this clonotype with many counts. The chain has TRBV7-2 and TRBJ1-4, with D unresolved. The germline gives CDR1 SGHTA, CDR2 FQGNSA. V was trimmed by 5 bases and J by 0 bases, leaving 10 bases between them. CDR3 length: 15 residues. CDR3 nucleotide sequence: TGTGCCAGCAGCCCAGAAGATGCAACTAATGAAAAACTGTTTTTT. Translation gives CASSPEDATNEKLFF.

This clonotype has ten or more counts. V usage is TRBV7-2 and J usage is TRBJ1-1, with D perhaps TRBD1 (6 bases). The germline V gene encodes CDR1 SGHTA and CDR2 FQGNSA. This CDR3 has 17 amino acids. The germline V and J ends were trimmed by 2 bases and 1 base, with 17 bases remaining between them. CDR3: CASSLRVMWTENTEAFF. In nucleotides, the CDR3 is TGTGCCAGCAGCTTAAGGGTTATGTGGACAGAGAACACTGAAGCTTTCTTT.

This clonotype has more than one count but fewer than ten. The chain uses TRBV9 and TRBJ2-7; TRBD2 is a possible D gene (6 bases). CDR1 and CDR2 from the germline V gene are SGDLS and YYNGEE. V was shortened by 0 bases and J by 5 bases, with 12 bases between the two germline ends. This CDR3 region has 14 residues. The chain's CDR3 is CASSVGRGTDEQYF. As DNA, the CDR3 is TGTGCCAGCAGCGTAGGGAGGGGAACGGACGAGCAGTACTTC.

On this clonotype: A much larger clone sits a single nucleotide away, making a read error possible. This chain connects TRBV7-9 to TRBJ1-1, with D hard to call. Germline loops: CDR1 SEHNR, CDR2 FQNEAQ (reference sequence). The CDR3 extends over 14 amino acids. The CDR3 DNA sequence: TGTGCCAACAGCTCGGGGTCCGCGAACACTGAAGCTTTCTTT. Encoded protein: CANSSGSANTEAFF. The full variable domain, its missing parts supplied by reference TRBV7-9 and TRBJ1-1, is DTGVSQNPRHKITKRGQNVTFRCDPISEHNRLYWYRQTLGQGPEFLTYFQNEAQLEKSRLLSDRFSAERPKGSFSTLEIQRTEQGDSAMYLCANSSGSANTEAFFGQGTRLTVV.

The rearrangement joins TRBV5-6 to TRBJ2-1; 10 bases line up with TRBD2. This CDR3 has 18 residues. CDR1 and CDR2 (germline): SGHDT, YYEEEE. J lost 4 bases, V lost 2 bases, and 12 bases had no gene match. CDR3 sequence (DNA): TGTGCCAGCAGCTTCCCTAGCGGGGGCACCCTTACATACAATGAGCAGTTCTTC. It encodes CASSFPSGGTLTYNEQFF.

In its sample, this clonotype was seen a few times. V is TRBV6-2 or TRBV6-3 and J is TRBJ2-1, with D perhaps being TRBD1 or TRBD2 (6 bases each). The CDR3 is 14 residues long. Germline loops: CDR1 MNHEY, CDR2 SVGEGT. V gave up 5 bases and J gave up 6 bases, with 14 bases separating them. CDR3 residues: CASSAKGGGNEQFF. The CDR3 region has the DNA TGTGCCAGCAGTGCCAAGGGGGGTGGCAATGAGCAGTTCTTC.

The chain has TRBV7-6 and TRBJ2-1, with a weak D call TRBD2 (7 bases). From germline, CDR1 is SGHVS and CDR2 FNYEAQ. The CDR3 has 16 residues. V was trimmed by 1 base and J by 0 bases, leaving 10 bases between them. CDR3 protein: CASSLGRGASYNEQFF. In DNA form, the CDR3 reads TGTGCCAGCAGCTTAGGACGGGGGGCCTCCTACAATGAGCAGTTCTTC.

The V call is TRBV2, the J call TRBJ2-3; 14 bases are shared with TRBD2. Per the germline V gene, CDR1 is SNHLY and CDR2 is FYNNEI. The CDR3 totals 16 residues. J was trimmed by 2 bases and V by 8 bases; bases with no gene match: 6. CDR3 DNA sequence: TGTGCCAGCGGGAAGACTAGCGGGAGGGCCACAGATACGCAGTATTTT. Protein sequence: CASGKTSGRATDTQYF.

The CDR3 DNA reads as TGTGCCAGCAGTGGGCGGACAGGGGAGAACACTGAAGCTTTCTTT. It is translated as CASSGRTGENTEAFF. The J gene is TRBJ1-1, the V gene TRBV6-2 or TRBV6-3; 9 bases line up with TRBD1. The CDR3 is 15 amino acids. With V trimmed by 5 bases and J by 1 base, 5 bases remained unmatched. Germline-derived CDR1 and CDR2 are MNHEY and SVGEGT.

This clonotype was detected only a few times. This chain connects TRBV7-2 to TRBJ2-3, with TRBD2 matching over 15 bases. From germline, CDR1 is SGHTA and CDR2 FQGNSA. V was clipped by 3 bases and J by 5 bases; unmatched bases: 0. This CDR3 contains 15 residues. The DNA of the CDR3 is TGTGCCAGCAGCTTGGGACTAGCGGGAGGAGATACGCAGTATTTT. It is translated as CASSLGLAGGDTQYF.

This clonotype occurred a few times. The chain employs TRBV4-3 and TRBJ2-5, with D tentatively TRBD1 (6 bases). V was shortened by 1 base and J by 1 base, with 13 bases between the two germline ends. Germline-derived CDR1 and CDR2 are LGHNA and YSLEER. This CDR3 is 16 amino acids long. CDR3: CASSQATTGLQETQYF. CDR3 coding DNA: TGCGCCAGCAGCCAAGCAACGACAGGACTCCAAGAGACCCAGTACTTC.

This clonotype was observed at least ten times. This rearrangement joins TRBV6-1 to TRBJ1-1; TRBD1 matches 10 bases. V was clipped by 2 bases and J by 0 bases; unmatched bases: 9. This CDR3 is built from 18 residues. Germline loops: CDR1 MNHNS, CDR2 SASEGT. CDR3 coding DNA: TGTGCCAGCAGTGAAAAGGGGCTGACAGGGGGCATGAACACTGAAGCTTTCTTT. Its translation: CASSEKGLTGGMNTEAFF.

The CDR3 sequence: CASSQDGGTGELFF. The CDR3 nucleotides are TGCGCCAGCAGCCAAGACGGGGGCACCGGGGAGCTGTTTTTT. The chain is built from TRBV4-3 and TRBJ2-2; maybe TRBD2 (6 bases). This CDR3 is built from 14 residues. Trimming shortened V by 0 bases and J by 4 bases, and 6 bases separated the two germline ends. Looked up from germline, CDR1 is LGHNA and CDR2 is YSLEER.

The V gene is TRBV20-1, the J gene TRBJ1-1, with 7 nucleotides matching TRBD1. Germline CDR1 is DFQATT and CDR2 is SNEGSKA (reference sequence). The CDR3 is 13 amino acids. V lost 6 bases and J lost 0; bases outside the gene matches: 4. This chain's CDR3 is CSAPGGMNTEAFF. Here the CDR3 DNA reads TGCAGTGCACCAGGGGGGATGAACACTGAAGCTTTCTTT.